This TCR beta chain was retrieved from a study of tumor-infiltrating lymphocytes in primary liver carcinoma. Study as a whole: Patients were men and women aged 30 to 69 years. T1-T3 N0M0 was the stage of the tumors, which were about 4.2 to 10 cm across.

Total RNA and DNA came together from 20-30 mg of bulk tissue without cell sorting. Resecting the tumor surgically was how the patients' primary liver carcinoma was treated. The researchers produced TCR beta cDNA from approximately 540 ng total RNA with a constant-region primer. Three nested multiplex PCR rounds, a slightly modified ARM-PCR method, built the TCR beta libraries. Two initial PCR rounds of around 10 cycles each paired TRBV1-TRBV30 forward primers with a C-beta reverse primer. TCRdb analysed the multiplex PCR reads with MiXCR anew, one entry per CDR3 protein. The sample holds about 37,000 distinct CDR3 sequences, roughly 73% seen once. This clonotype is termed medium-sized (0.01 to 0.1%). What it recognizes is unknown. Findings and limits, study-wide: Tumor specimens were characterized by a significantly higher top-250-clone fraction than blood (p = 0.039).

Germline V gives CDR1 SQVTM, CDR2 ANQGSEA. CDR3 size: 11 residues. With 4 bases removed from V and 4 bases from J, the gap between germline ends came to 6 bases. Sequenced material: tumor-adjacent normal liver tissue. The rearrangement joins TRBV29-1 to TRBJ2-3; D gene uncertain. This TCR came from a man aged 35-49 years with primary liver carcinoma and hepatitis B virus infection. The chain's CDR3 is CSVGFSDTQYF. CDR3 DNA sequence: TGCAGCGTTGGGTTTTCAGATACGCAGTATTTT.